This entry describes one T cell receptor beta chain. The authors reverse transcribed roughly 0.5 to 1 ug RNA with random hexamers. MiXCR, run by TCRdb on the immunoSEQ multiplex PCR reads, gives a single entry per CDR3 protein. The sample shows about 200,000 distinct CDR3 sequences, roughly 94% of them seen only once. V shed 1 base and J 4 bases; nucleotides not matched to a gene: 0. CDR3 size: 15 residues. The data were taken from a study of CD8 T cells in Susac syndrome. TCR beta was sequenced from blood CD8+ and CD4+ T cells. Negative isolation yielded the CD8+ and CD4+ T cells, while FACS enriched the TEMRA cells.

This clonotype originated in a human donor with multiple sclerosis. Sequenced material: CD4+ T cells from PBMCs. The rearrangement joins TRBV12-3 or TRBV12-4 to TRBJ2-2, with TRBD2 matching over 10 bases. CDR3 amino acids: CASSLGTSGTGELFF. The CDR3 DNA reads as TGTGCCAGCAGTTTAGGGACTAGCGGCACCGGGGAGCTGTTTTTT.